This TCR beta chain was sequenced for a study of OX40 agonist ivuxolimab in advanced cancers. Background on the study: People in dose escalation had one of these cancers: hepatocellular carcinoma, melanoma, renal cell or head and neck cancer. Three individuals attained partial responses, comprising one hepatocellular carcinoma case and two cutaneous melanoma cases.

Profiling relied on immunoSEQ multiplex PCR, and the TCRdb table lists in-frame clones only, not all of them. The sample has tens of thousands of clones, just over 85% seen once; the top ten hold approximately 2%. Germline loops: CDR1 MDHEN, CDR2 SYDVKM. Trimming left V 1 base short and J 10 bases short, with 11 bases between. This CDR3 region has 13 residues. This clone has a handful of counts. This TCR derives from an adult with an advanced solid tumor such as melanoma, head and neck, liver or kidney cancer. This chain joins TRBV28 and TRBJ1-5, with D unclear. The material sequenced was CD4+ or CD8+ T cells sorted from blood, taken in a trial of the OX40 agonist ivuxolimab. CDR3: CASSLSRPGPQHF. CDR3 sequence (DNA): TGTGCCAGCAGTTTATCCCGACCGGGACCCCAGCATTTT.